The T cell receptor beta chain under discussion was sequenced for a study of monozygotic twins with inflammatory bowel disease. TCRdb re-called the 5' RACE reads; every CDR3 protein appears as one record, without DNA. This repertoire includes around 380,000 distinct CDR3 sequences. Germline CDR1 and CDR2: DFQATT and SNEGSKA (reference sequence). This CDR3 contains 13 residues. The chain joins TRBV20-1 to TRBJ2-1; TCRdb's D call, TRBD2, is unchecked because there is no DNA. The sequenced sample consisted of blood. This receptor was identified in a human donor with ulcerative colitis or Crohn's disease, or a healthy co-twin of an affected twin (not recorded which). This chain's CDR3 is CSAPKTSHNEQFF.